Each of the 31 T cell receptor beta chains below was sequenced from the same sample in a study of blood T cell repertoires in COVID-19. TCRdb's table, derived via immunoSEQ multiplex PCR, lists solely in-frame clones and lacks some. The sample records about 120,000 clones, roughly 89% being singletons. Material for sequencing was peripheral blood. These receptor sequences come from a woman aged 55 to 70 with COVID-19, enrolled during active disease.

V is TRBV5-1 and J is TRBJ1-1; D remains unclear. The germline CDR1 and CDR2 sequences are SGHRS and YFSETQ. The CDR3 has 15 residues. V dropped 4 bases and J dropped 0 bases, with 13 bases sitting between them. CDR3 in amino acids: CASSPGRGLNTEAFF. The CDR3 coding sequence is TGCGCCAGCAGCCCGGGGAGAGGGCTGAACACTGAAGCTTTCTTT. Complete variable domain (other parts from reference TRBV5-1 and TRBJ1-1): KAGVTQTPRYLIKTRGQQVTLSCSPISGHRSVSWYQQTPGQGLQFLFEYFSETQRNKGNFPGRFSGRQFSNSRSEMNVSTLELGDSALYLCASSPGRGLNTEAFFGQGTRLTVV.

This chain joins TRBV7-9 and TRBJ1-6; 7 nucleotides align to TRBD1. This CDR3 has 16 amino acids. Trimming removed 5 bases from V and 0 bases from J; junction bases left unmatched: 4. CDR1 SEHNR and CDR2 FQNEAQ come from the germline V gene (reference sequence). The CDR3 nucleotides are TGTGCCAGCAGCCGGGACAGTAGCTCCTATAATTCACCCCTCCACTTT. This sequence encodes CASSRDSSSYNSPLHF. Looking up the rest from reference TRBV7-9 and TRBJ1-6 gives the full variable domain: DTGVSQNPRHKITKRGQNVTFRCDPISEHNRLYWYRQTLGQGPEFLTYFQNEAQLEKSRLLSDRFSAERPKGSFSTLEIQRTEQGDSAMYLCASSRDSSSYNSPLHFGNGTRLTVT.

The chain joins TRBV11-2 to TRBJ1-1; unclear D gene. The germline V and J ends were trimmed by 2 bases and 1 base, with 8 bases remaining between them. CDR1 is SGHAT and CDR2 is FQNNGV in the germline V gene. There are 14 residues in the CDR3. The DNA of the CDR3 is TGTGCCAGCAGCTTAATGCAGGCGAACACTGAAGCTTTCTTT. Encoded protein: CASSLMQANTEAFF.

This chain links TRBV6-1 with TRBJ2-3; 12 bases are a match to TRBD2. The CDR3 covers 17 residues. V gave up 4 bases and J gave up 5 bases; unmatched junction bases: 10. Germline assignment: CDR1 MNHNS and CDR2 SASEGT. The CDR3 loop reads CASSALAGGPGGDTQYF. The CDR3 coding sequence is TGTGCCAGCAGTGCACTAGCGGGGGGCCCGGGTGGAGATACGCAGTATTTT.

This clone occurred a few times. V gene TRBV19 combines with J gene TRBJ1-3, with TRBD1 matching over 12 bases. Germline-derived CDR1 and CDR2 are LNHDA and SQIVND (reference sequence). V lost 3 bases, J lost 0 bases, and 6 bases stayed unmatched. This CDR3 spans 18 amino acids. The CDR3 protein is CASSIRDRGHSSGNTIYF. In DNA form, the CDR3 reads TGTGCCAGTAGTATTCGGGACAGGGGGCACTCCTCTGGAAACACCATATATTTT.

The chain has TRBV27 and TRBJ2-7; perhaps TRBD1 as D (6 bases). The germline CDR1 and CDR2 sequences are MNHEY and SMNVEV (reference sequence). This CDR3 comprises 14 residues. V dropped 6 bases and J dropped 6 bases, with 18 bases sitting between them. CDR3 protein: CASSLFTGTSEQYF. The CDR3 DNA reads TGTGCCAGCAGCCTATTTACAGGGACCTCCGAGCAGTACTTC.

Only one count was recorded for this clone. J is TRBJ1-4 and V is TRBV11-3, with TRBD1 matching over 9 bases. From germline, CDR1 is SGHNT and CDR2 YENEEA. With V trimmed by 5 bases and J by 5 bases, 9 bases remained unmatched. CDR3 length: 16 residues. CDR3 loop: CASSPGTGQGNEKLFF. The CDR3 coding sequence is TGTGCCAGCAGCCCCGGCACGGGACAGGGAAATGAAAAACTGTTTTTT.

The genes are TRBV2 and TRBJ2-3; TRBD2 agrees at 11 bases. The CDR3 totals 17 residues. The germline CDR1 and CDR2 sequences are SNHLY and FYNNEI. After removal of 6 bases from V and 2 bases from J, the junction contained 10 bases not matched to a gene. For the CDR3, the DNA is TGTGCCAGCAGGCCACTAGCGGGGGACGCATCCACAGATACGCAGTATTTT. It specifies CASRPLAGDASTDTQYF.

As to this clone: A read error may account for a junction end that differs from germline. This chain joins TRBV7-7 and TRBJ2-5; D might be TRBD1 (7 bases). CDR3 length equals 16 residues. Germline V gene lookup returns CDR1 SSHAT and CDR2 FNYEAQ (reference sequence). CDR3: CASSLGGWTGGETQYF. In DNA form, the CDR3 reads TGTGCTAGCAGCTTAGGAGGGTGGACAGGCGGGGAGACCCAGTACTTC. Variable domain in full (rest from reference TRBV7-7 and TRBJ2-5): GAGVSQSPRYKVTKRGQDVTLRCDPISSHATLYWYQQALGQGPEFLTYFNYEAQPDKSGLPSDRFSAERPEGSISTLTIQRTEQRDSAMYRCASSLGGWTGGETQYFGPGTRLLVL.

The J gene is TRBJ1-5, the V gene TRBV12-3 or TRBV12-4, with unresolved D. Trimming cost V 3 bases and J 6 bases, with 9 bases left between them. The CDR3 totals 13 residues. CDR3 coding DNA: TGTGCCAGCAGTTTGACGGCGGGTCAGCCCCAGCATTTT. It translates to CASSLTAGQPQHF.

DNA for the CDR3: TGTGCCAGCAGCCCCTTCGAGGAAAGCTCTGGAAACACCATATATTTT. Translating gives CASSPFEESSGNTIYF. The chain couples TRBV4-2 to TRBJ1-3; no clear D gene. Trimming cost V 4 bases and J 0 bases, with 13 bases left between them. There are 16 residues in the CDR3. Per the germline V gene, CDR1 is LGHNA and CDR2 is YNFKEQ.

This clone was picked up a small number of times. This chain connects TRBV5-8 to TRBJ1-2; TRBD1 is a possible D gene (5 bases). CDR3 length: 14 residues. The V gene's germline CDR1 is SGHTS and CDR2 YDEGEE. The V gene lost 4 bases and the J gene lost 1 base, with 11 bases spanning the gap. CDR3 residues: CASSANRFNYGYTF. The CDR3 DNA follows: TGTGCCAGCAGCGCTAACAGGTTTAACTATGGCTACACCTTC.

The chain is built from TRBV6-5 and TRBJ1-5; perhaps TRBD1 as D (5 bases). V lost 5 bases and J 2 bases, leaving 13 bases between the germline ends. Germline V CDR1 and CDR2: MNHEY, SVGAGI. The CDR3 totals 15 residues. CDR3 loop: CASSRAGGGNQPQHF. The CDR3 bases are TGTGCCAGCAGTCGCGCCGGGGGGGGCAATCAGCCCCAGCATTTT.

Note on this clone: The sample has other DNA sequences that encode this CDR3 too. This chain uses TRBV25-1 with TRBJ2-5, with TRBD1 matching over 8 bases. The CDR3 contains 13 residues. J was trimmed by 5 bases and V by 5 bases; bases with no gene match: 4. Per the germline V gene, CDR1 is MGHDK and CDR2 is SYGVNS. The CDR3 DNA reads TGTGCCAGCAGTAGACGGACAGGGGAGACCCAGTACTTC. Its translation is CASSRRTGETQYF.

The V gene is TRBV5-1, the J gene TRBJ2-5; 8 bases match TRBD1. Losses at the gene ends were 4 bases for V and 2 bases for J; bases not matched to a gene: 10. CDR1 is SGHRS and CDR2 is YFSETQ in the germline V gene. The CDR3 covers 16 residues. As DNA, the CDR3 is TGCGCCAGCAGCCGGAAGACAGGGGATACTCAAGAGACCCAGTACTTC. It is translated as CASSRKTGDTQETQYF.

V usage is TRBV7-8 and J usage is TRBJ1-3, with unresolved D. The CDR3 extends over 15 amino acids. The germline V and J ends were trimmed by 7 bases and 2 bases, with 15 bases remaining between them. Germline values: CDR1 SGHVS, CDR2 FQNEAQ. CDR3 nucleotides: TGTGCCAGCACCCGAGATGGGCAGCCTGGAAACACCATATATTTT. Amino acids: CASTRDGQPGNTIYF. The full variable domain, with the rest looked up from reference TRBV7-8 and TRBJ1-3, is GAGVSQSPRYKVAKRGQDVALRCDPISGHVSLFWYQQALGQGPEFLTYFQNEAQLDKSGLPSDRFFAERPEGSVSTLKIQRTQQEDSAVYLCASTRDGQPGNTIYFGEGSWLTVV.

The chain has TRBV7-2 and TRBJ2-2; D gene unclear. This CDR3 has 14 amino acids. V was cut by 1 base and J by 3 bases, with 6 bases left in between. Germline CDR1 SGHTA, CDR2 FQGNSA. The CDR3 here is CASSLGQDTGELFF. The CDR3 region has the DNA TGTGCCAGCAGCTTAGGGCAGGACACCGGGGAGCTGTTTTTT.

The chain carries TRBV6-2 or TRBV6-3 and TRBJ2-5; D possibly corresponds to TRBD2 (6 bases). CDR1 is MNHEY, CDR2 SVGEGT, per germline. Trimming removed 6 bases at V and 5 bases at J, with 19 bases between. This CDR3 is 15 amino acids long. CDR3 DNA: TGTGCCAGCAGCCCCTTTCGGGGGAAGGGGGAGACCCAGTACTTC. It is translated as CASSPFRGKGETQYF.

J is TRBJ1-2 and V is TRBV29-1; perhaps TRBD1 as D (5 bases). The CDR3 loop spans 14 amino acids. Per germline, CDR1 SQVTM and CDR2 ANQGSEA. CDR3 DNA sequence: TGCATCCCAAACGGACCCGGGGGGGAACGTGGCTACACCTTC. It yields the protein CIPNGPGGERGYTF.

This chain connects TRBV5-6 to TRBJ1-6; 10 bases match TRBD1. This CDR3 is built from 15 residues. Germline values: CDR1 SGHDT, CDR2 YYEEEE. V gave up 4 bases and J gave up 10 bases; unmatched junction bases: 8. The CDR3 DNA follows: TGTGCCAGCAGCCGACCGGGACAGGGGTACTCACCCCTCCACTTT. As protein: CASSRPGQGYSPLHF.

This clone was found once. The sample holds other DNA sequences that translate to the same CDR3. The chain employs TRBV10-3 and TRBJ2-6; the D gene is possibly TRBD1 (6 bases). V was trimmed by 2 bases and J by 1 base, leaving 12 bases between them. The CDR3 consists of 17 residues. The germline V gene encodes CDR1 ENHRY and CDR2 SYGVKD. DNA of the CDR3: TGTGCCATCAGTGAGGGGCAGGGGCTGTCTGGGGCCAACGTCCTGACTTTC. It translates to CAISEGQGLSGANVLTF.

The rearrangement uses TRBV5-1 and TRBJ2-2; 8 nucleotides line up with TRBD1. The J segment lost 6 bases and the V segment lost 5 bases, leaving 9 bases of the junction unmatched. This CDR3 comprises 15 residues. In germline, CDR1 is SGHRS, CDR2 YFSETQ. CDR3 residues: CASSPRAGGSGELFF. The CDR3 DNA reads as TGCGCCAGCAGTCCACGGGCAGGGGGCTCCGGGGAGCTGTTTTTT.

The chain is built from TRBV3-1 (or the pseudogene TRBV3-2) and TRBJ1-5, with 9 bases matching TRBD1. Per germline, CDR1 LGHDT and CDR2 YNNKEL (reference sequence). This CDR3 is 14 amino acids long. Trimming cost V 4 bases and J 5 bases; bases outside gene matches: 3. The CDR3, as DNA: TGTGCCAGCAGCCCAGGACAGGGGTATCAGCCCCAGCATTTT. It encodes CASSPGQGYQPQHF.

The V call is TRBV11-2, the J call TRBJ2-7; D is perhaps TRBD2 (7 bases). This CDR3 has 14 residues. V gave up 5 bases and J gave up 5 bases, with 16 bases separating them. Germline assignment: CDR1 SGHAT and CDR2 FQNNGV. The CDR3 coding sequence is TGTGCCAGCAGCCCCCACCGGGGGGCCCACGAGCAGTACTTC. Translating gives CASSPHRGAHEQYF.

V gene TRBV29-1 combines with J gene TRBJ1-5, with TRBD1 matching over 7 bases. Trimming removed 4 bases from V and 5 bases from J; junction bases left unmatched: 2. This CDR3 spans 12 amino acids. CDR1 SQVTM and CDR2 ANQGSEA come from the germline V gene. CDR3 amino acids: CSVGQGDQPQHF. CDR3 sequence (DNA): TGCAGCGTTGGACAGGGCGATCAGCCCCAGCATTTT.

This clone has just one count. The V gene is TRBV11-2, the J gene TRBJ1-3; weak D call: TRBD1 (6 bases). The CDR3 runs 15 residues. Trimming left V 1 base short and J 7 bases short, with 14 bases between. Germline CDR1 SGHAT, CDR2 FQNNGV. CDR3 in DNA: TGTGCCAGCAGCTTAGGCGGCAGGGGCTCGAACACCATATATTTT. Its protein product is CASSLGGRGSNTIYF.

The chain couples TRBV6-5 to TRBJ1-5, with D hard to call. Germline V gene data show CDR1 as MNHEY and CDR2 as SVGAGI. The CDR3 is made up of 13 amino acids. Trimming removed 0 bases at V and 7 bases at J, with 7 bases between. The chain's CDR3 is CASSYSVGQPQHF. The CDR3 nucleotides are TGTGCCAGCAGTTACTCGGTTGGCCAGCCCCAGCATTTT.

This chain links TRBV4-3 with TRBJ1-1; 8 bases map to TRBD1. Germline V gene sequence: CDR1 LGHNA, CDR2 YSLEER. The CDR3 loop spans 14 amino acids. J gave up 4 bases and V 4 bases, and 5 bases lay outside the gene matches. The chain's CDR3 is CASSLDRASTEAFF. The DNA for the CDR3 is TGCGCCAGCAGCCTGGACAGGGCGAGCACTGAAGCTTTCTTT.

J is TRBJ2-1 and V is TRBV7-2; 9 bases map to TRBD2. There are 15 residues in the CDR3. Trimming at V came to 0 bases and at J to 10 bases, leaving 7 bases not matched to a gene. Germline assignment: CDR1 SGHTA and CDR2 FQGNSA. DNA for the CDR3: TGTGCCAGCAGCTTAGCTTCTAGCGGGGTTGGGGAGCAGTTCTTC. This translates into CASSLASSGVGEQFF.

This rearrangement joins TRBV10-3 to TRBJ2-1; TRBD1 matches at 9 bases. V trimming: 2 bases; J trimming: 9 bases; junction bases outside the gene matches: 11. Germline V gene sequence: CDR1 ENHRY, CDR2 SYGVKD. This CDR3 is 16 amino acids long. This CDR3 is CAISERPGQGMGEQFF. Here the CDR3 DNA reads TGTGCCATCAGTGAGAGACCGGGACAGGGAATGGGTGAGCAGTTCTTC.

The chain is built from TRBV3-1 (or the pseudogene TRBV3-2) and TRBJ2-5; TRBD2 matches 7 bases. The CDR3 totals 15 residues. Germline CDR1 is LGHDT and CDR2 is YNNKEL (reference sequence). Trimming at V came to 1 base and at J to 5 bases, leaving 7 bases not matched to a gene. CDR3 nucleotide sequence: TGTGCCAGCAGCCAAGTCGGACTAGGTGAGGAGACCCAGTACTTC. Its protein product is CASSQVGLGEETQYF.